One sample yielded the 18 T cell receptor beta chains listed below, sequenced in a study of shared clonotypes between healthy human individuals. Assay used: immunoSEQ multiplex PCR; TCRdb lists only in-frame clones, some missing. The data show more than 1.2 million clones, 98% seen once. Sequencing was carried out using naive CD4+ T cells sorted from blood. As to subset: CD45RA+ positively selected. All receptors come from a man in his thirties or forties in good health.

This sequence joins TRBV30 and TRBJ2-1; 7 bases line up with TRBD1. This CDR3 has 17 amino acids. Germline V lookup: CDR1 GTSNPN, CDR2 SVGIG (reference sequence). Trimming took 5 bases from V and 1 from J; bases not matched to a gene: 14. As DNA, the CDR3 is TGTGCCTGGGTCGGTCCACTACAGGGGAAGTCCTACAATGAGCAGTTCTTC. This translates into CAWVGPLQGKSYNEQFF. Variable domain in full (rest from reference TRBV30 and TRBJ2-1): SQTIHQWPATLVQPVGSPLSLECTVEGTSNPNLYWYRQAAGRGLQLLFYSVGIGQISSEVPQNLSASRPQDRQFILSSKKLLLSDSGFYLCAWVGPLQGKSYNEQFFGPGTRLTVL.

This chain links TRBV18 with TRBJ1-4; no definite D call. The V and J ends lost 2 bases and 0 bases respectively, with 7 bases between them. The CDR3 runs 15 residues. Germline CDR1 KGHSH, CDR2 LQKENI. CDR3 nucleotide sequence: TGTGCCAGCTCACCAGAAGTTGCAACTAATGAAAAACTGTTTTTT. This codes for CASSPEVATNEKLFF.

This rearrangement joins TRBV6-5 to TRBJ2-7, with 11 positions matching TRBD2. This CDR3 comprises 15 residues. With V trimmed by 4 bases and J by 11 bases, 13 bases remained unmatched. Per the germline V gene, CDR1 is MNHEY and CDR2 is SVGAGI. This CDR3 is CASSSGTSGVGKEYF. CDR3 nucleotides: TGTGCCAGCAGTTCAGGGACTAGCGGAGTGGGGAAGGAGTACTTC.

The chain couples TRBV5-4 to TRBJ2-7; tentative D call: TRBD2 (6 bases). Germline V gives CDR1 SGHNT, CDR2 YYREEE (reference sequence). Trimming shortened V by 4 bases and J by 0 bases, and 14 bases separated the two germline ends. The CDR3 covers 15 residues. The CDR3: CASSPAAGNSYEQYF. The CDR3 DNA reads TGTGCCAGCAGCCCCGCGGCGGGAAACTCCTACGAGCAGTACTTC.

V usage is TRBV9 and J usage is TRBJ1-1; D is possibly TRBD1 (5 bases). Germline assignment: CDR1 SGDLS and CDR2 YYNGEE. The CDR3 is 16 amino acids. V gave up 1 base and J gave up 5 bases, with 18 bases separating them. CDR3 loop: CASSVTIELGGTEAFF. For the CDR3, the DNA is TGTGCCAGCAGCGTAACAATCGAATTGGGGGGAACTGAAGCTTTCTTT.

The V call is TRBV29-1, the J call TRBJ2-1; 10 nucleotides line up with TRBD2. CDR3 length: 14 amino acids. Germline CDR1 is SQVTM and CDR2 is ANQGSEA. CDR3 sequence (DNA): TGCAGTGGGGCTAGCGGGAGTACCTACAATGAGCAGTTCTTC. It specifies CSGASGSTYNEQFF.

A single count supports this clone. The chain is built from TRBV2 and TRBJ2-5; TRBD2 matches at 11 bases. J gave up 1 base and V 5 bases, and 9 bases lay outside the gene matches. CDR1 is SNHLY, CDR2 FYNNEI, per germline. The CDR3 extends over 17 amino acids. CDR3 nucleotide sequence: TGTGCCAGCAGTTCGAGGCTAGCGGGAGGACCCCAAGAGACCCAGTACTTC. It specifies CASSSRLAGGPQETQYF.

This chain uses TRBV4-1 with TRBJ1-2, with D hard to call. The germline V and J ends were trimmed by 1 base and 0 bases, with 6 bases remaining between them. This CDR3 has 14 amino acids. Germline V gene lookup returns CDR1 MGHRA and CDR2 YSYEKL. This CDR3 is CASSQGNSNYGYTF. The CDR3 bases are TGCGCCAGCAGCCAAGGGAACTCTAACTATGGCTACACCTTC.

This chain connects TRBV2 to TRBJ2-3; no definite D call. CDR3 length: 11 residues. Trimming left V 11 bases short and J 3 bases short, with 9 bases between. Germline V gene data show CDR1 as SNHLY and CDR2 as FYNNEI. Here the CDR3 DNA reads TGTGCCCGGCAGTCAACAGATACGCAGTATTTT. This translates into CARQSTDTQYF.

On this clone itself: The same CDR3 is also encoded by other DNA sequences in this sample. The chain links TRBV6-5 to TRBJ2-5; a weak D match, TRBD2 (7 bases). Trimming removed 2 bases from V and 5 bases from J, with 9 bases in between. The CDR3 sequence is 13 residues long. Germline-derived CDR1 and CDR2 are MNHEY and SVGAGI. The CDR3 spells CASSYGGAETQYF. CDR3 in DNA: TGTGCCAGCAGTTACGGGGGGGCGGAGACCCAGTACTTC.

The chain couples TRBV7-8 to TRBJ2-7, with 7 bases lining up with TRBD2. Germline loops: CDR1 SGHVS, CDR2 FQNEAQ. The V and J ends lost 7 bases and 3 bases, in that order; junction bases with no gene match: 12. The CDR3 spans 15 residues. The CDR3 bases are TGTGCCAGCACTCTGCGGGAGACCGATGTCTACGAGCAGTACTTC. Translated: CASTLRETDVYEQYF.

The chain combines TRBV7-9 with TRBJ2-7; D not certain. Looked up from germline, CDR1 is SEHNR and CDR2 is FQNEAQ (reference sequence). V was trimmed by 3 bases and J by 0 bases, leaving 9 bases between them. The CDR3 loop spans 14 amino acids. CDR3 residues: CASSFDLTSYEQYF. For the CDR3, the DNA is TGTGCCAGCAGCTTTGACCTAACCTCCTACGAGCAGTACTTC.

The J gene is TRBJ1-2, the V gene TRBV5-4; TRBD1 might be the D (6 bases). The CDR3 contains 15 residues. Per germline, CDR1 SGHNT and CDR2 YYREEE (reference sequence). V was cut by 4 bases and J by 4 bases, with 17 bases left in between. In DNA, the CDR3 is TGTGCCAGCAGCATGGACAGCGTCACTACCTATGGCTACACCTTC. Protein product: CASSMDSVTTYGYTF.

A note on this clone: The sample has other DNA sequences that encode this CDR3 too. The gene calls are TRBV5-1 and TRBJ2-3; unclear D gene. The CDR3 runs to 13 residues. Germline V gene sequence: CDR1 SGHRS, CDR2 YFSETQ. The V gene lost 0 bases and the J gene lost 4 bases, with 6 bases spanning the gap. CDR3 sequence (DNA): TGCGCCAGCAGCTTGGTGCCAGCAGATACGCAGTATTTT. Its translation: CASSLVPADTQYF.

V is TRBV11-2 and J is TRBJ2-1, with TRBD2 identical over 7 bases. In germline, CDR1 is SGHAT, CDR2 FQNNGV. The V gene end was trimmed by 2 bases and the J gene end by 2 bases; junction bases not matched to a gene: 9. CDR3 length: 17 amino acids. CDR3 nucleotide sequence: TGTGCCAGCAGCTTAAAGGCTACGGGAGGACCCTACAATGAGCAGTTCTTC. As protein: CASSLKATGGPYNEQFF.

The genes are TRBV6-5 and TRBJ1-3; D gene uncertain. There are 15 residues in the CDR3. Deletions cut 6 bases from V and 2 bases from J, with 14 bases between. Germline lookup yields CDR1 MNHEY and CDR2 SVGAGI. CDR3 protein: CASSYGLTAGNTIYF. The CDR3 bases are TGTGCCAGCAGCTATGGCCTGACGGCTGGAAACACCATATATTTT.

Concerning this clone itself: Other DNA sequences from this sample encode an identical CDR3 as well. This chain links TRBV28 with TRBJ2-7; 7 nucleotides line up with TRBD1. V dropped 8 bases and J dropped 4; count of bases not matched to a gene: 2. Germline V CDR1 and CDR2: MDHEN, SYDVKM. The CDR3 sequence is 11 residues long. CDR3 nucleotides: TGTGCCAGCGGGACAGCTTACGAGCAGTACTTC. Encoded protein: CASGTAYEQYF.

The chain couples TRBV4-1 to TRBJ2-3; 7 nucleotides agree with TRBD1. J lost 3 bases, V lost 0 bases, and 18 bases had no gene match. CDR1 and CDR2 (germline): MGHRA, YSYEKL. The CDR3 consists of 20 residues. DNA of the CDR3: TGCGCCAGCAGCCAAGAGGGTATGAGGACAGGAATCGTGAGAACAGATACGCAGTATTTT. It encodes CASSQEGMRTGIVRTDTQYF.